This T cell receptor beta chain came from a study of blood T cells in healthy people across ages. Study-wide points: With donor CMV status unknown, expanded clonotype changes were possibly confounded. Naive CD4+ cell counts and diversity both ran higher in long-lived than in aged donors.

The CDR3 is made up of 14 amino acids. CDR1 is SGHTA, CDR2 FQGNSA, per germline. Deletions cut 5 bases from V and 2 bases from J, with 12 bases between. A second PCR of about 7 to 12 cycles used a sample-barcoded 5' primer and a J-beta primer mix. TCRdb reanalysed the 5' RACE reads using MiXCR and keeps one entry per CDR3 protein. The repertoire holds 2 million or so distinct CDR3 sequences, with around half as singletons. This clonotype came up a few times. Its target is not known. The chain recombines TRBV7-2 with TRBJ1-2; D ambiguous. This TCR came from a woman aged 40 to 49 in good health. What was sequenced was blood. CDR3 bases: TGTGCCAGCAGCCCCGTCGGTATAAACTATGGCTACACCTTC. Translation: CASSPVGINYGYTF.